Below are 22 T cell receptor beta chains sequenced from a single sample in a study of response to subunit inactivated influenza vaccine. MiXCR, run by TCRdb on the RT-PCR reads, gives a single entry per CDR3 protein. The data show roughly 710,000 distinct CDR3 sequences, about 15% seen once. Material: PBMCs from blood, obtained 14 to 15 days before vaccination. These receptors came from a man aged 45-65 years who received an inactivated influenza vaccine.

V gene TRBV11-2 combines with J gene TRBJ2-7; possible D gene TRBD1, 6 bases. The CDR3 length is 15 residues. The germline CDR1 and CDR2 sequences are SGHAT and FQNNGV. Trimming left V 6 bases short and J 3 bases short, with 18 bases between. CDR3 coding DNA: TGTGCCAGCAGTCCAACCGGGACAATGGTCTACGAGCAGTACTTC. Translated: CASSPTGTMVYEQYF.

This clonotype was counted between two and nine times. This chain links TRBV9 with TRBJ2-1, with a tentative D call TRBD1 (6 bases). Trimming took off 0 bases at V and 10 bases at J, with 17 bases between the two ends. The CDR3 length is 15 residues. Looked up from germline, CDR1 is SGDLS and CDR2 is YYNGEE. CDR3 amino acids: CASSVGWIRGSEQFF. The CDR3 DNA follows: TGTGCCAGCAGCGTAGGATGGATCAGGGGCTCCGAGCAGTTCTTC.

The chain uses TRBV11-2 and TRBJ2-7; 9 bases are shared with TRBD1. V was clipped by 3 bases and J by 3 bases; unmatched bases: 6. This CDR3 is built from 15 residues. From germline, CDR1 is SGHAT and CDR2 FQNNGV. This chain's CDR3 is CASSLGDRAVYEQYF. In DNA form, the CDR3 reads TGTGCCAGCAGCTTGGGGGACAGGGCGGTCTACGAGCAGTACTTC.

The CDR3, as DNA: TGTGCCAGCAGTTACTCGTCGTGGGGGACAGGGGTCGGCAATGAGCAGTTCTTC. It is translated as CASSYSSWGTGVGNEQFF. The chain joins TRBV6-2 or TRBV6-3 to TRBJ2-1; 10 bases map to TRBD1. The CDR3 consists of 18 residues. Germline values: CDR1 MNHEY, CDR2 SVGEGT. The ends lost 0 bases at V and 6 bases at J; junction bases unmatched: 11.

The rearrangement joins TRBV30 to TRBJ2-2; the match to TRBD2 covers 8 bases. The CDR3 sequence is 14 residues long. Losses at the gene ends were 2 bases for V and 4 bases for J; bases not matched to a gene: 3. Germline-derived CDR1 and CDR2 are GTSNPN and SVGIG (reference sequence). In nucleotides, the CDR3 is TGTGCCTGGAGTCGGGGGGGTAGCACCGGGGAGCTGTTTTTT. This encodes CAWSRGGSTGELFF.

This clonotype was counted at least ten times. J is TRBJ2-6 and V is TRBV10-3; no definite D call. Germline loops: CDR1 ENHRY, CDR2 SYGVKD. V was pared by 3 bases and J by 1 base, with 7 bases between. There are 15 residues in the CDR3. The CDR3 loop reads CAISDKGSGANVLTF. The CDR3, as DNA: TGTGCCATCAGTGATAAGGGTTCTGGGGCCAACGTCCTGACTTTC.

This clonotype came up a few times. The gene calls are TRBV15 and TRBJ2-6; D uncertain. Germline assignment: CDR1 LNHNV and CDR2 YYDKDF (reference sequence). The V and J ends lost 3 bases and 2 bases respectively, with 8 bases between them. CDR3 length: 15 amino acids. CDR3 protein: CATSRSSPGANVLTF. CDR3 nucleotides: TGTGCCACCAGCAGGTCTTCCCCTGGGGCCAACGTCCTGACTTTC.

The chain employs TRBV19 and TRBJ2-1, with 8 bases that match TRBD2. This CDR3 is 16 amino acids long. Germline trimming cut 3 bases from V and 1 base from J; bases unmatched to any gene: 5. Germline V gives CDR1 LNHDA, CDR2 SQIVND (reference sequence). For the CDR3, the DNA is TGTGCCAGTAGTATTCGGGGGGGCTTGTCCTACAATGAGCAGTTCTTC. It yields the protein CASSIRGGLSYNEQFF.

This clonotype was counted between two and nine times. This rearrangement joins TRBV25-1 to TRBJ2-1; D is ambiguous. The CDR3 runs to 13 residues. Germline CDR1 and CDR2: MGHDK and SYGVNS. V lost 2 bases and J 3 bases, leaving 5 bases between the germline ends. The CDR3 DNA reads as TGTGCCAGCAGTGAAAGGCACTACAATGAGCAGTTCTTC. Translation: CASSERHYNEQFF.

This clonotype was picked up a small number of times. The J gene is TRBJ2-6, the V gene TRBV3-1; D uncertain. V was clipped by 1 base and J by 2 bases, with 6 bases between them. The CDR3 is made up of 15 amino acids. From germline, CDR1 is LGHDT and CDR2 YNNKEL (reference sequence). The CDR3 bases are TGTGCCAGCAGCCAAGCCGGGCCTGGGGCCAACGTCCTGACTTTC. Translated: CASSQAGPGANVLTF.

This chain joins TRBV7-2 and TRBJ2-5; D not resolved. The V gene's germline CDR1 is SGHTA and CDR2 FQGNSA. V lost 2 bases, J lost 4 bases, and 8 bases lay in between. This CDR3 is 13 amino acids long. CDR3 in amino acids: CASSLMYGETQYF. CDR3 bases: TGTGCCAGCAGCTTAATGTATGGAGAGACCCAGTACTTC.

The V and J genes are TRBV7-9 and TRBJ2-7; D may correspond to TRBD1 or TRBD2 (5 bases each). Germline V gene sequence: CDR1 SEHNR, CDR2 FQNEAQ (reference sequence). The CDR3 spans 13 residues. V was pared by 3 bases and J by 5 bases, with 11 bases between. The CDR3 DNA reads TGTGCCAGCAGCTTGGGGGAGAAAAACGAGCAGTACTTC. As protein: CASSLGEKNEQYF.

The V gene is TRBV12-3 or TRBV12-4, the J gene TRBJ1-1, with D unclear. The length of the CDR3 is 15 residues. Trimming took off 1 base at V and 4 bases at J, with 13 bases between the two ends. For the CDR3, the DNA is TGTGCCAGCAGTTTAGGGGCCGGGTCCGGCACTGAAGCTTTCTTT. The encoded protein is CASSLGAGSGTEAFF.

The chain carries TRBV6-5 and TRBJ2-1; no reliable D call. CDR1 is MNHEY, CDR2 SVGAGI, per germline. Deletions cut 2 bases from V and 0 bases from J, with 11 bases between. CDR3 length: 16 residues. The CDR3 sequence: CASSYPERSSYNEQFF. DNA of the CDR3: TGTGCCAGCAGTTACCCTGAGAGGTCCTCCTACAATGAGCAGTTCTTC.

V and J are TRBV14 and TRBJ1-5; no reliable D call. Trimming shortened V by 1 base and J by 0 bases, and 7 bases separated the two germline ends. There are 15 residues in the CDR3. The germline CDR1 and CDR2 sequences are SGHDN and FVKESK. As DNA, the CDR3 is TGTGCCAGCAGCCAAGGTGGGCTTAGCAATCAGCCCCAGCATTTT. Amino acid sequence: CASSQGGLSNQPQHF.

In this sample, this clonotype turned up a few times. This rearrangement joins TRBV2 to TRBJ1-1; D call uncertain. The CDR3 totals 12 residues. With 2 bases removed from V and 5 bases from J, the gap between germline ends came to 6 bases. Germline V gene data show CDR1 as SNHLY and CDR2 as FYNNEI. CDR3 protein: CASSEWRTEAFF. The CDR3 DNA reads TGTGCCAGCAGTGAATGGAGGACTGAAGCTTTCTTT.

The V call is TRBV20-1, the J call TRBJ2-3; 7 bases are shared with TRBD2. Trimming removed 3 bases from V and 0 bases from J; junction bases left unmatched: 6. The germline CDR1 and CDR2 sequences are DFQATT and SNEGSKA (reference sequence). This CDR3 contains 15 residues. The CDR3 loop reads CSARDWRESTDTQYF. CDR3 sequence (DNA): TGCAGTGCTAGGGATTGGCGGGAGAGCACAGATACGCAGTATTTT.

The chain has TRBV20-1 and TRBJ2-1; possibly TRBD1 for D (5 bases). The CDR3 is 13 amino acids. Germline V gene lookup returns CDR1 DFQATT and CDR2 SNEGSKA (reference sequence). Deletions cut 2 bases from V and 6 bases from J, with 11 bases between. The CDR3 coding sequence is TGCAGTGCTAGATCGGACACGGGCAATGAGCAGTTCTTC. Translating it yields CSARSDTGNEQFF.

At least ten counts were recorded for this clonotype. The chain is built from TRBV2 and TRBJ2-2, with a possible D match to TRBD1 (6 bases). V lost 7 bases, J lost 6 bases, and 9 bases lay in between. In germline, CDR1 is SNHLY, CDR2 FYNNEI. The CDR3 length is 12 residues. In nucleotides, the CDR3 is TGTGCCAGCAACAGGGAAGCCGGGGAGCTGTTTTTT. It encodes CASNREAGELFF.

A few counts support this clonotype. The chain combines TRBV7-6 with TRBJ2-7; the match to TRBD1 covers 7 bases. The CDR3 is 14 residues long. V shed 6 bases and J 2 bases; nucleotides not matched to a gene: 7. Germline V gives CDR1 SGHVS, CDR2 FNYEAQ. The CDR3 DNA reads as TGTGCCAGCAGTTTCAACAGGGGAGCCTACGAGCAGTACTTC. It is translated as CASSFNRGAYEQYF.

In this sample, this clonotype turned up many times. CDR3 amino acids: CSVEEGRGTEAFF. In DNA, the CDR3 is TGCAGCGTTGAAGAGGGTAGGGGTACTGAAGCTTTCTTT. The chain has TRBV29-1 and TRBJ1-1, with D perhaps TRBD1 (5 bases). Trimming left V 0 bases short and J 5 bases short, with 10 bases between. Germline V gene sequence: CDR1 SQVTM, CDR2 ANQGSEA. The CDR3 is 13 amino acids.

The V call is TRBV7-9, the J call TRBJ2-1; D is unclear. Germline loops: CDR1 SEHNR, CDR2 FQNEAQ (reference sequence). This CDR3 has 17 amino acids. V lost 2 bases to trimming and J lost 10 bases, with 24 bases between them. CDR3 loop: CASSLPLDTELDGEQFF. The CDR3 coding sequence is TGTGCCAGCAGCTTACCCCTTGACACCGAGCTGGATGGGGAGCAGTTCTTC.